Listed below are T cell receptor beta chains from one sample, sequenced in a study of OX40 agonist ivuxolimab in advanced cancers. Sequenced by immunoSEQ multiplex PCR; TCRdb stores in-frame clones only, minus some. The data hold approximately 74,000 clones, with approximately 90% observed a single time. The source material was CD4+ or CD8+ T cells sorted from blood, sampled in a trial of the OX40 agonist ivuxolimab. The receptor source for this set is an adult with an advanced solid tumor such as melanoma, head and neck, liver or kidney cancer. Both conserved end residues are part of each CDR3. D genes are given only for firm matches. Part of the rows lack a size; the others show once, few, many or a class for expanded clones.

cdr3_length | d_call | clone_size | j_call | v_call | cdr3_aa | cdr3_nt
15 | . | . | TRBJ2-7 | TRBV15 | CATSQGRGLSYEQYF | TGTGCCACCAGCCAGGGGAGGGGACTCTCCTACGAGCAGTACTTC
14 | . | . | TRBJ2-7 | TRBV6-6 | CASSYSQVDYEQYF | TGTGCCAGCAGTTACAGCCAGGTAGACTACGAGCAGTACTTC
12 | . | . | TRBJ1-1 | TRBV5-6 | CASSSLFTEAFF | TGTGCCAGCAGCTCCCTGTTCACTGAAGCTTTCTTT
15 | TRBD1 | . | TRBJ1-5 | TRBV9 | CASSVAGQVNQPQHF | TGTGCCAGCAGCGTAGCTGGACAGGTTAATCAGCCCCAGCATTTT
15 | TRBD2 | . | TRBJ2-7 | TRBV7-9 | CASSLLALAGDEQYF | TGTGCCAGCAGCTTATTGGCACTAGCGGGAGATGAGCAGTACTTC
14 | . | . | TRBJ2-1 | TRBV9 | CASSVGLLGNEQFF | TGTGCCAGCAGCGTAGGGCTCCTTGGGAATGAGCAGTTCTTC
11 | . | . | TRBJ2-7 | TRBV7-2 | CASSPDYEQYF | TGTGCCAGCAGTCCCGACTACGAGCAGTACTTC
16 | TRBD2 | . | TRBJ2-7 | TRBV11-2 | CASSLASGRPSYEQYF | TGTGCCAGCAGCTTAGCTAGCGGGAGGCCCTCCTACGAGCAGTACTTC
15 | . | . | TRBJ1-6 | TRBV4-1 | CASSPTGALTSPLHF | TGCGCCAGCAGCCCCACGGGCGCCCTTACTTCACCCCTCCACTTT
13 | TRBD1 | . | TRBJ1-1 | TRBV27 | CASSFQGAAEAFF | TGTGCCAGCAGTTTTCAGGGGGCTGCTGAAGCTTTCTTT
17 | . | once | TRBJ1-5 | TRBV6-1 | CASSEAVQGISNQPQHF | TGTGCCAGCAGTGAAGCCGTCCAGGGGATTAGCAATCAGCCCCAGCATTTT
14 | . | . | TRBJ2-2 | TRBV19 | CASSISGHPGELFF | TGTGCCAGTAGTATTTCAGGGCATCCCGGGGAGCTGTTTTTT
15 | . | . | TRBJ2-5 | TRBV28 | CASSLQRELQETQYF | TGTGCCAGCAGTTTGCAACGGGAGCTCCAAGAGACCCAGTACTTC
15 | . | once | TRBJ2-3 | TRBV13 | CASSESGTGTDTQYF | TGTGCCAGCAGCGAGTCAGGCACAGGGACAGATACGCAGTATTTT
14 | TRBD1 | . | TRBJ2-1 | TRBV13 | CASINRGSYNEQFF | TGTGCCAGCATCAACAGGGGCTCCTACAATGAGCAGTTCTTC
16 | . | . | TRBJ1-1 | TRBV4-1 | CASSQVSPRGGTEAFF | TGCGCCAGCAGCCAAGTAAGCCCCCGGGGGGGCACTGAAGCTTTCTTT
16 | TRBD2 | . | TRBJ2-3 | TRBV11-2 | CASSAGLAGNTDTQYF | TGTGCCAGCAGCGCGGGACTAGCGGGGAACACAGATACGCAGTATTTT
15 | TRBD2 | . | TRBJ2-5 | TRBV9 | CASSVDGGVEETQYF | TGTGCCAGCAGCGTAGACGGGGGGGTTGAAGAGACCCAGTACTTC
13 | . | . | TRBJ2-1 | TRBV5-8 | CASSLVGDNEQFF | TGTGCCAGCAGCTTGGTCGGTGACAATGAGCAGTTCTTC
13 | . | . | TRBJ2-7 | TRBV30 | CAWSVQRLGEQYF | TGTGCCTGGAGTGTACAGAGACTTGGAGAGCAGTACTTC
14 | TRBD1 | . | TRBJ2-5 | TRBV27 | CASSWGQSQETQYF | TGTGCCAGCAGTTGGGGACAGTCACAAGAGACCCAGTACTTC
13 | . | . | TRBJ1-1 | TRBV6-5 | CASSPAGTGLAFF | TGTGCCAGCAGCCCCGCCGGCACAGGGTTAGCTTTCTTT
15 | . | . | TRBJ2-7 | TRBV19 | CASSPEDRSSYEQYF | TGTGCCAGTAGCCCTGAAGACAGGTCCTCCTACGAGCAGTACTTC
14 | . | . | TRBJ1-1 | TRBV4-1 | CASSQGQSNTEAFF | TGCGCCAGCAGCCAAGGGCAGTCGAACACTGAAGCTTTCTTT
14 | . | . | TRBJ1-3 | TRBV7-9 | CASSPPASLNTIYF | TGTGCCAGCAGTCCACCCGCATCATTAAACACCATATATTTT
13 | . | . | TRBJ1-5 | TRBV30 | CAWSSNSMQPQHF | TGTGCCTGGAGTTCAAACTCTATGCAGCCCCAGCATTTT
15 | . | once | TRBJ2-7 | TRBV11-2 | CASSSLLGSSYEQYF | TGTGCCAGCAGCTCCTTGTTAGGAAGCTCCTACGAGCAGTACTTC